This paragraph reports one TCR beta chain. The antigen is unknown. These data are taken from a study of T cells in tuberculosis. Study-level findings and limits: GEM motif frequencies gave over 55% accuracy; the GMM repertoire gave roughly 90%.

Unsorted cryopreserved PBMC were sequenced, averaging roughly 94,000 T cells per clinical donor. TCRdb's copy holds only in-frame clones and misses some; the assay was immunoSEQ multiplex PCR. The sample carries more than 35,000 clones, roughly 96% recorded once. The specimen was PBMCs. This TCR derives from a donor between 10 and 35 years old with latent tuberculosis or without tuberculosis infection.

The CDR3 loop is CASSFGTGGEGYTF. CDR3 nucleotides: TGCGCCAGCAGCTTCGGGACAGGTGGAGAAGGCTACACCTTC. V gene TRBV5-1 combines with J gene TRBJ1-2; 8 bases are a match to TRBD1. CDR1 and CDR2 from the germline V gene are SGHRS and YFSETQ. The CDR3 contains 14 residues. Trimming removed 2 bases from V and 8 bases from J; junction bases left unmatched: 8.